This is a list of T cell receptor beta chains from one sample in a study of blood T cell repertoires in COVID-19. Only in-frame clones appear in the TCRdb table, and some are missing; sequencing was by immunoSEQ multiplex PCR. The sample holds under 120,000 clones; approximately 81% are singletons and the top ten take approximately 2.1%. The specimen was peripheral blood. Receptors originate from a human donor in a cohort sampled during active COVID-19. CDR3s include the opening cysteine and the closing phenylalanine or tryptophan. A clone size is listed for some rows: how often the clone was seen (once, few, many), or a class if it is expanded.

TRBJ1-5 TRBV5-3 - CARGGTPGQNLDQPQHF
TRBJ1-5 TRBV6-1 - CASSEGVSEGNQPQHF
TRBJ2-2 TRBV10-3 - CAIRTTGTANTGELFF
TRBJ2-5 TRBV23-1 - CASSQSAKARGLETQYF
TRBJ2-5 TRBV24-1 - CATSDFRGQETQYF
TRBJ2-7 TRBV24-1 - CATSSPGDYEQYF
TRBJ2-7 TRBV28 - CASSLNSVIYEQYF
TRBJ1-5 TRBV19 few CASSDIGTGRHQPQHF
TRBJ2-6 TRBV28 - CASSFGEAGANVLTF
TRBJ2-1 TRBV6-5 - CASSYSGGAYNEQFF
TRBJ2-7 TRBV5-4 once CASSQFSGGSSYEQYF
TRBJ2-7 TRBV27 - CASSLNTDRRFYEQYF
TRBJ1-2 TRBV7-2 - CASSGSQGNYGYTF
TRBJ2-1 TRBV7-6 - CASSLAPGTGGEQFF
TRBJ1-1 TRBV30 - CAWTGGGQEAFF
TRBJ1-1 TRBV10-3 - CAMGSDRTEAFF
TRBJ1-1 TRBV29-1 - CSGALLDTEAFF
TRBJ1-1 TRBV30 few CAWSVHQGEAFF
TRBJ2-2 TRBV6-6 few CASSLLSTGELFF
TRBJ2-3 TRBV5-1 - CASSLESGSDTQYF
TRBJ2-7 TRBV28 - CASRPGQGEQYF
TRBJ2-5 TRBV30 once CAWSAPPEAGTHLGETQYF
TRBJ2-2 TRBV7-9 - CASSSAGGPRGTGELFF
TRBJ2-2 TRBV15 - CATSRGLAVTNTGELFF
TRBJ1-2 TRBV15 - CATSRDVQGFYTF
TRBJ2-7 TRBV25-1 - CASSEGASGRTYEQYF
TRBJ1-1 TRBV5-8 - CASSLGDRRDAFF
TRBJ1-1 TRBV3-1/TRBV3-2 few CASSPTGISNTEAFF
TRBJ1-6 TRBV19 - CASSTAWGGSPLHF
TRBJ1-2 TRBV19 - CATQAESGYTF
TRBJ2-6 TRBV24-1 - CATSDRGSGANVLTF
TRBJ1-5 TRBV6-1 - CASSEFGDRALGHF
TRBJ1-5 TRBV2 few CAGSSRGLGPQHF
TRBJ2-5 TRBV18 - CASSRTSGGETQYF
TRBJ1-4 TRBV5-1 - CASSYGAAEKLFF
TRBJ2-3 TRBV6-2/TRBV6-3 - CASSYGGGSSTDTQYF
TRBJ2-2 TRBV6-5 once CASSYDSGTGELFF
TRBJ2-3 TRBV4-2 few CASSQGAVDTQYF
TRBJ2-6 TRBV5-6 once CASRTGVDSGANVLTF
TRBJ2-7 TRBV10-3 - CAISERRGGEQYF
TRBJ1-1 TRBV2 - CASSERGIGEAFF
TRBJ2-1 TRBV7-2 - CASSLVGTGVRNEQFF
TRBJ2-5 TRBV28 - CASSFLYNQETQYF
TRBJ2-5 TRBV21-1 once CASSRKRTDQETQYF
TRBJ1-4 TRBV5-1 - CASSQTNQLFGEKLFF
TRBJ2-5 TRBV7-2 - CASSLFRETQYF
TRBJ2-1 TRBV18 few CASSRLTNNEQFF
TRBJ2-5 TRBV19 - CASSTAGKETQYF
TRBJ1-2 TRBV27 - CASGLGGANNYGYTF
TRBJ2-1 TRBV18 - CASSGRTGDAEQFF
TRBJ2-7 TRBV27 - CASTPPGLECCRDYEQYF
TRBJ1-1 TRBV5-4 - CASSLNGQGGDTEAFF
TRBJ2-3 TRBV21-1 - CASSKVRRKRGTVSTDTQYF
TRBJ2-3 TRBV21-1 once CASSKRTAYTDTQYF